A selection of T cell receptor beta chains follows, all from one sample in a study of human T cells and chemical hapten exposure. MiXCR, run by TCRdb on the RACE reads, gives a single entry per CDR3 protein. The sample shows approximately 370,000 distinct CDR3 sequences, 5.5% of them seen only once. Material: whole blood, obtained in connection with sensitization to the hapten diphenylcyclopropenone (DPC). The source of these receptors is a woman younger than 30 with alopecia areata. Some clones in this sample may be carry-over from other donors' samples. The CDR3 runs from the conserved cysteine through the conserved F or W. D genes are given only for firm matches. Some rows mark clone size as missing; the rest say once, few, many or name a class of expanded clone.

d_call	v_call	j_call	clone_size	cdr3_nt	cdr3_aa
.	TRBV12-3/TRBV12-4	TRBJ2-7	few	TGTGCCAGCAGTTTGGGGCGGGCGTTCTACGAGCAGTACTTC	CASSLGRAFYEQYF
.	TRBV29-1	TRBJ1-4	few	TGCAGCGTTGAAAGGGGGAAAAATGAAAAACTGTTTTTT	CSVERGKNEKLFF
.	TRBV6-1	TRBJ1-6	few	TGTGCCAGCAGTGAACAACACCATTCATTGAATTCACCCCTCCACTTT	CASSEQHHSLNSPLHF
TRBD2	TRBV20-1	TRBJ2-3	few	TGCAGTGCCCTAGTTCCTAGCGGGGTGACAGATACGCAGTATTTT	CSALVPSGVTDTQYF
.	TRBV4-3	TRBJ2-5	few	TGCGCCAGCAGCCTCATCAACCAAGAGACCCAGTACTTC	CASSLINQETQYF
.	TRBV18	TRBJ1-6	few	TGTGCCAGCTCACCGAGGAAAGGGGAGCCCTCACCCCTCCACTTT	CASSPRKGEPSPLHF
TRBD1	TRBV29-1	TRBJ1-1	.	TGCAGCGTTGGACAGGGGGCGGTCACCGAAGCTTTCTTT	CSVGQGAVTEAFF
.	TRBV5-4	TRBJ1-6	.	TGTGCCAGCCAGACGCACAAGGGGCCCCTCCAGACGAATTCACCCCTCCACTTT	CASQTHKGPLQTNSPLHF
.	TRBV18	TRBJ1-1	many	TGTGCCACCGAACAGGTGACGGGTGAAGCTTTCTTT	CATEQVTGEAFF
TRBD1	TRBV19	TRBJ1-2	few	TGTGCCAGCAGCCGAACGGGAATACAGGGGAGTGGCTACACCTTC	CASSRTGIQGSGYTF
.	TRBV29-1	TRBJ2-3	many	TGCAGCGTTGCCCTATACCATTCATGGGGGGGGGCCACAGATACGCAGTATTTT	CSVALYHSWGGATDTQYF
.	TRBV12-3/TRBV12-4	TRBJ2-7	few	TGTGCCAGCACCCTGGGGCAACCTGCGCGTGAGCAGTACTTC	CASTLGQPAREQYF
TRBD1	TRBV10-3	TRBJ1-3	few	TGTGCCATCAGTACCGAAGGACAGGGGGTCCTGCGTGGAAACACCATATATTTT	CAISTEGQGVLRGNTIYF
.	TRBV28	TRBJ1-1	many	TGTGCCAGCGGGTTCAGGGCGAACACTGAAGCTTTCTTT	CASGFRANTEAFF
TRBD2	TRBV29-1	TRBJ2-3	many	TGCAGCGTGACTAGCGGGGTAAACACAGATACGCAGTATTTT	CSVTSGVNTDTQYF
.	TRBV6-5	TRBJ2-7	many	TGTGCCAGCAGTTACGGGCTCTCCGTTAACGAGCAGTACTTC	CASSYGLSVNEQYF
TRBD1	TRBV7-7	TRBJ2-2	few	TGTGCTAGCAGCCCGGGACAGGGGAGCGAATTTCGCACCGGGGAGCTGTTTTTT	CASSPGQGSEFRTGELFF